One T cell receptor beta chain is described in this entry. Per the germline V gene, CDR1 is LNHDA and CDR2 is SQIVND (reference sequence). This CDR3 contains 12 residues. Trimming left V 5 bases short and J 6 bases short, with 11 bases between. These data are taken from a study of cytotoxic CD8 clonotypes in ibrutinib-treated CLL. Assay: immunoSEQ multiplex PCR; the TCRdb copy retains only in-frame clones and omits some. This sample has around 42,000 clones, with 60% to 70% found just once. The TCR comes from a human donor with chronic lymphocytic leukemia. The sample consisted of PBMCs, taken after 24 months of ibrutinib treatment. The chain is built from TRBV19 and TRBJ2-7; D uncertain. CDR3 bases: TGTGCCAGTAGTCTCCGACTGGGCGAGCAGTACTTC. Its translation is CASSLRLGEQYF.